A selection of T cell receptor beta chains follows, all from one sample in a study of T-cell reconstitution after alpha-beta-depleted transplantation in children. Via MiXCR, TCRdb re-called the PCR reads, giving one row per CDR3 protein. The sample consists of about 58,000 distinct CDR3 sequences, 44% of them appearing once. This specimen consisted of PBMCs, mostly from graft donor cells, obtained 360 days after TCRalphabeta/CD19-depleted stem cell transplant. The receptors here all came from a male patient aged 10 to 17 who had a stem cell transplant for acute lymphoblastic leukemia, so the T cells may come from the graft donor. Each CDR3 is given with its conserved first and last residue. The D gene is left open where the match is weak. Clone size is not always given. Where it is, it says once, few, many or a class for expanded clones.

J gene	D gene	clone size	V gene	CDR3 protein	CDR3 DNA
TRBJ2-1	TRBD2	-	TRBV6-5	CASSYFSAGGGSEQFF	TGTGCCAGCAGTTATTTTTCAGCGGGAGGAGGCAGTGAGCAGTTCTTC
TRBJ2-1	TRBD2	-	TRBV14	CASSQRGLAYNEQFF	TGTGCCAGCAGCCAACGGGGACTAGCCTACAATGAGCAGTTCTTC
TRBJ1-2	-	many	TRBV29-1	CSVGEGYGYTF	TGCAGCGTGGGTGAGGGCTATGGCTACACCTTC
TRBJ1-6	-	-	TRBV6-1	CASSPPPGARNSPLHF	TGTGCCAGCAGCCCCCCCCCGGGGGCGAGGAATTCACCCCTCCACTTT
TRBJ1-3	-	-	TRBV6-2/TRBV6-3	CASSYSRGGNTIYF	TGTGCCAGCAGTTACTCCCGGGGTGGAAACACCATATATTTT
TRBJ1-4	TRBD1	-	TRBV20-1	CSARVKGAEKLFF	TGCAGTGCTAGAGTAAAGGGGGCGGAAAAACTGTTTTTT
TRBJ2-3	-	few	TRBV7-9	CASSSTRWGGENTDTQYF	TGTGCCAGCAGCTCCACCCGTTGGGGCGGGGAAAACACAGATACGCAGTATTTT
TRBJ2-7	-	-	TRBV12-3/TRBV12-4	CASSSGKYYEQYF	TGTGCCAGCAGTTCTGGCAAGTACTACGAGCAGTACTTC
TRBJ1-2	-	-	TRBV29-1	CSVETGSGGYTF	TGCAGCGTGGAAACAGGGTCGGGGGGCTACACCTTC
TRBJ1-6	-	few	TRBV14	CASPDTWSSSPLHF	TGTGCCAGCCCCGACACGTGGTCGAGTTCACCCCTCCACTTT
TRBJ2-7	-	few	TRBV7-3	CASSPPLEQYF	TGTGCCAGCAGCCCCCCCTTAGAGCAGTACTTC
TRBJ2-1	-	-	TRBV12-3/TRBV12-4	CASSLGGGYNEQFF	TGTGCCAGCAGCTTGGGCGGAGGTTACAATGAGCAGTTCTTC
TRBJ1-1	-	-	TRBV5-1	CASSLSWNTEAFF	TGCGCCAGCAGCTTGTCTTGGAACACTGAAGCTTTCTTT
TRBJ2-7	-	-	TRBV6-5	CASSYNGRDTVEQYF	TGTGCCAGCAGTTACAACGGCAGGGATACAGTCGAGCAGTACTTC
TRBJ2-7	TRBD2	-	TRBV7-2	CASSYGLAEGAYEQYF	TGTGCCAGCAGCTACGGACTAGCGGAGGGGGCTTACGAGCAGTACTTC
TRBJ2-1	TRBD2	once	TRBV7-6	CASSPLPGEGEQFF	TGTGCCAGCAGCCCTCTTCCGGGGGAGGGTGAGCAGTTCTTC
TRBJ2-5	-	-	TRBV5-1	CASSLSSGMETQYF	TGCGCCAGCAGCTTGTCCTCAGGGATGGAGACCCAGTACTTC
TRBJ2-1	-	-	TRBV5-1	CASSDPGTGRSESYNEQFF	TGCGCCAGCAGCGACCCAGGGACCGGGAGATCAGAGTCCTACAATGAGCAGTTCTTC
TRBJ2-2	TRBD1	few	TRBV5-1	CASSITGVGELFF	TGCGCCAGCAGCATCACAGGGGTCGGGGAGCTGTTTTTT
TRBJ2-2	-	-	TRBV5-5	CASSPKWVNTGELFF	TGTGCCAGCAGCCCCAAGTGGGTGAACACCGGGGAGCTGTTTTTT
TRBJ2-5	-	-	TRBV15	CATSINTGYQETQYF	TGTGCCACCAGCATAAACACAGGGTACCAAGAGACCCAGTACTTC
TRBJ1-2	-	-	TRBV9	CASSVGWESGGGYTF	TGTGCCAGCAGCGTAGGATGGGAAAGCGGGGGAGGCTACACCTTC
TRBJ2-7	-	-	TRBV4-3	CASSPGRMGYEQYF	TGCGCCAGCAGCCCGGGACGGATGGGCTACGAGCAGTACTTC
TRBJ2-2	-	-	TRBV6-1	CASRRSLQGRVNTGELFF	TGTGCCAGCAGAAGGTCCTTACAGGGAAGGGTGAACACCGGGGAGCTGTTTTTT
TRBJ1-2	-	-	TRBV5-1	CASSFGQSPYGYTF	TGCGCCAGCAGCTTCGGACAGTCGCCTTATGGCTACACCTTC
TRBJ2-4	-	few	TRBV4-1	CASSQTRAGGQENIQYF	TGCGCCAGCAGCCAGACCAGGGCGGGAGGACAGGAAAACATTCAGTACTTC
TRBJ2-1	TRBD2	-	TRBV5-1	CASSSGLAGGLKYNEQFF	TGCGCCAGCAGCTCAGGACTAGCGGGAGGTTTAAAGTACAATGAGCAGTTCTTC
TRBJ2-3	-	-	TRBV28	CASSLSLAKTDTQYF	TGTGCCAGCAGTTTAAGTCTCGCTAAAACAGATACGCAGTATTTT
TRBJ2-7	TRBD2	few	TRBV7-2	CASSTGTSGYEQYF	TGTGCCAGCAGCACCGGGACTAGCGGCTACGAGCAGTACTTC
TRBJ2-7	-	few	TRBV11-1	CASSLRPYEQYF	TGTGCCAGCAGCCTAAGACCCTACGAGCAGTACTTC
TRBJ1-5	-	-	TRBV4-1	CASSQDGGTQHF	TGCGCCAGCAGCCAAGATGGGGGGACCCAGCATTTT
TRBJ2-7	-	-	TRBV29-1	CSVGHTQHYEQYF	TGCAGCGTTGGCCACACGCAGCACTACGAGCAGTACTTC
TRBJ2-1	TRBD2	-	TRBV12-3/TRBV12-4	CASSLAGLADNEQFF	TGTGCCAGCAGTTTAGCGGGACTAGCGGACAATGAGCAGTTCTTC
TRBJ2-1	-	-	TRBV4-2	CASSQGGQNEQFF	TGTGCCAGCAGCCAGGGGGGGCAAAACGAGCAGTTCTTC
TRBJ2-7	-	-	TRBV9	CASSVGGGTVLEQYF	TGTGCCAGCAGCGTAGGAGGAGGGACAGTCCTCGAGCAGTACTTC
TRBJ2-1	-	few	TRBV7-9	CASSLVGAVRNNEQFF	TGTGCCAGCAGCTTAGTGGGAGCGGTGAGAAACAATGAGCAGTTCTTC
TRBJ2-3	-	-	TRBV4-3	CASSQENFPTDTQYF	TGCGCCAGCAGCCAAGAAAACTTTCCCACAGATACGCAGTATTTT
TRBJ1-4	-	-	TRBV12-3/TRBV12-4	CASSPRRDRLEKLFF	TGTGCCAGCAGCCCAAGACGGGATCGCTTGGAAAAACTGTTTTTT
TRBJ2-1	-	-	TRBV4-2	CASSQDQSALGAYNEQFF	TGTGCCAGCAGCCAAGATCAGAGCGCCCTAGGGGCATACAATGAGCAGTTCTTC
TRBJ2-7	-	once	TRBV4-1	CASSQAWAVSYEQYF	TGCGCCAGCAGCCAAGCTTGGGCTGTCTCCTACGAGCAGTACTTC
TRBJ2-7	TRBD1	-	TRBV6-1	CASSKPGTAKYEQYF	TGTGCCAGCAGTAAACCCGGGACAGCAAAGTACGAGCAGTACTTC
TRBJ2-1	TRBD1	-	TRBV6-2/TRBV6-3	CASSYRQGENEQFF	TGTGCCAGCAGTTACAGGCAGGGGGAAAATGAGCAGTTCTTC
TRBJ1-1	-	-	TRBV12-3/TRBV12-4	CASSLNVNTEAFF	TGTGCCAGCAGTTTGAACGTCAACACTGAAGCTTTCTTT
TRBJ2-1	-	few	TRBV15	CATSSGTLTSVSAGEQFF	TGTGCCACCAGCAGCGGGACACTAACTAGCGTATCGGCTGGTGAGCAGTTCTTC
TRBJ2-7	-	few	TRBV6-1	CASSPLIYYEQYF	TGTGCCAGCAGTCCATTAATTTACTACGAGCAGTACTTC
TRBJ2-1	-	-	TRBV28	CVAVGLGNEQFF	TGTGTCGCTGTGGGTTTGGGGAATGAGCAGTTCTTC
TRBJ1-2	-	-	TRBV10-3	CAGGSDYGYTF	TGTGCCGGCGGTTCGGATTATGGCTACACCTTC
TRBJ1-1	-	few	TRBV7-2	CASSLEAGPNTEAFF	TGTGCCAGCAGCTTAGAGGCCGGACCGAACACTGAAGCTTTCTTT
TRBJ2-7	TRBD1	once	TRBV20-1	CSASRGQHPYEQYF	TGCAGTGCTAGTAGGGGGCAACACCCCTACGAGCAGTACTTC
TRBJ2-7	TRBD2	-	TRBV4-3	CASSHQTAGLYEQYF	TGCGCCAGCAGCCACCAGACAGCGGGGCTCTACGAGCAGTACTTC
TRBJ1-2	-	few	TRBV12-3/TRBV12-4	CASRSQGILGYTF	TGTGCCAGCAGGTCTCAGGGGATACTGGGCTACACCTTC
TRBJ2-1	-	-	TRBV6-5	CASSGVRNEQFF	TGTGCCAGCAGCGGTGTCAGAAATGAGCAGTTCTTC
TRBJ2-1	TRBD1	-	TRBV5-1	CASSFGTGVENEQFF	TGCGCCAGCAGCTTCGGGACAGGGGTGGAAAATGAGCAGTTCTTC
TRBJ2-1	TRBD2	-	TRBV24-1	CATSDSGTSIKDEQFF	TGTGCCACCAGTGATTCCGGGACTAGCATTAAGGATGAGCAGTTCTTC
TRBJ2-3	TRBD1	few	TRBV5-1	CATGQGDSTDTQYF	TGCGCCACTGGACAGGGGGACAGCACAGATACGCAGTATTTT
TRBJ2-3	TRBD1	few	TRBV12-3/TRBV12-4	CASSTGQGTDTQYF	TGTGCCAGCTCCACGGGACAGGGCACAGATACGCAGTATTTT
TRBJ2-2	-	-	TRBV4-1	CASSPHVRGLASGELFF	TGCGCCAGCAGCCCTCATGTGCGGGGCTTAGCTTCCGGGGAGCTGTTTTTT